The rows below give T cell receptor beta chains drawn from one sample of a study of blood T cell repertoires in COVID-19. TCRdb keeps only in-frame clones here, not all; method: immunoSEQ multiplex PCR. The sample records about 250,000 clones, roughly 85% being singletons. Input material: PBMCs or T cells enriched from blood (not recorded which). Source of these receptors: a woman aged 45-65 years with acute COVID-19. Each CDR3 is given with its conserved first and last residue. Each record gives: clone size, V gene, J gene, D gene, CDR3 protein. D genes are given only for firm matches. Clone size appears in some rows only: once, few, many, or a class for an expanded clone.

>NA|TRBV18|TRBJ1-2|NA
CASSPLGDDGYTF
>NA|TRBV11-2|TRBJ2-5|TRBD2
CASSLELSGGDQETQYF
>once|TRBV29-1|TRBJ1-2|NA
CSVDVGSNYGYTF
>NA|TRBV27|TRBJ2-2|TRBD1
CASSEYSGQGGTGELFF
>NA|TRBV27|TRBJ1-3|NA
CASSSRVMKCGNTIYF
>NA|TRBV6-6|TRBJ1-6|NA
CASRPQGPYNSPLHF
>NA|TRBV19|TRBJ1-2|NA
CASRPGAGSAGYTF
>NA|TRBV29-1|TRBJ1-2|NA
CSVSREDYGYTF
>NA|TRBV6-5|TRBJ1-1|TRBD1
CASSHRDREAEAFF
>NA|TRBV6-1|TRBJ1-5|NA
CASSELGSGSNQPQHF
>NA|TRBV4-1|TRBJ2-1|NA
CASSQDSPSSYNEQFF
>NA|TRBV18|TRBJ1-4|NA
CASSPLIDSQKLFF
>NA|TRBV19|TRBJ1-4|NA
CASSGSQLNEKLFF
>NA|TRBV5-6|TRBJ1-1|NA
CASSLASTEAFF
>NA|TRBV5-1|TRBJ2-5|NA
CASSPTVQETQYF
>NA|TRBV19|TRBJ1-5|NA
CASTPDPGSNQPQHF
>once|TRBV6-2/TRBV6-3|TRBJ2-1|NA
CASSLSGTYNEQFF
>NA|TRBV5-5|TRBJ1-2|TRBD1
CASSSGTGFGNGYTF
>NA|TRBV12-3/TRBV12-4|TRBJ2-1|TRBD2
CASSGLAGGREFF
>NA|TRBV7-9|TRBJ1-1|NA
CASSLQSPEAFF
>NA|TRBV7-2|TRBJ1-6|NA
CASSLGATSYNSPLHF
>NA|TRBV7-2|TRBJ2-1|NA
CASSPEDIYNEQFF
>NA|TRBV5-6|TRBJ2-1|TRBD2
CASSRPSSGSYNEQFF
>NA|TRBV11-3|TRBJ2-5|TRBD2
CASSLGLAGAQYF
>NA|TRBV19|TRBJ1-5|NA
CASSIPDTYQPQHF
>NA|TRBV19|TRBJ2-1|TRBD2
CASAPQRTSSGNEQFF